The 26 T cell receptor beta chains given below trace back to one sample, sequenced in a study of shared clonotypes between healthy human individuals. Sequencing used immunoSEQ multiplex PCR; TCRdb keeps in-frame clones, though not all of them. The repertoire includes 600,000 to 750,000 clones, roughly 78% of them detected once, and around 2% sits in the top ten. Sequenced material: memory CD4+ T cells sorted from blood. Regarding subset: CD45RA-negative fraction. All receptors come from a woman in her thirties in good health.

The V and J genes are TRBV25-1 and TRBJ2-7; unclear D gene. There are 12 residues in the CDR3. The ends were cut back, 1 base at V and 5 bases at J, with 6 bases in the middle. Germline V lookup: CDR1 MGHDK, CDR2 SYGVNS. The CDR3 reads CASSESSNEQYF. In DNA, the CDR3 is TGTGCCAGCAGTGAATCATCGAACGAGCAGTACTTC.

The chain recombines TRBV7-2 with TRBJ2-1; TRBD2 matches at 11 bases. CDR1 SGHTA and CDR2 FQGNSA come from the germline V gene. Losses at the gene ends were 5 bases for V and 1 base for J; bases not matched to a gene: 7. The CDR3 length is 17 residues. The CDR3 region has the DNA TGTGCCAGCAGCCCGCGCTCTAGCGGGAGGTCCTACAATGAGCAGTTCTTC. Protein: CASSPRSSGRSYNEQFF.

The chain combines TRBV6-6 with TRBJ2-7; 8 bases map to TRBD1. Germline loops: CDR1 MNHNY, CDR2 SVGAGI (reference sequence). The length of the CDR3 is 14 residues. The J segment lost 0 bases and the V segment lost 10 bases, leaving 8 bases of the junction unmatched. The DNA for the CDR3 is TGTGCCACCCAGGACAGGGTGGCCTCCTACGAGCAGTACTTC. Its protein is CATQDRVASYEQYF.

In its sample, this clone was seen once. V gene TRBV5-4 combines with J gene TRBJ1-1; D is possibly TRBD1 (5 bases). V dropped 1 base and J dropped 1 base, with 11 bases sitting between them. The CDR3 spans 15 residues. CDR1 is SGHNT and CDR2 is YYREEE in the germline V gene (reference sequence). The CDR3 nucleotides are TGTGCCAGCAGCTTGTTGGGGGACCAGAACACTGAAGCTTTCTTT. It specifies CASSLLGDQNTEAFF. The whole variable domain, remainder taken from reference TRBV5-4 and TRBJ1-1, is ETGVTQSPTHLIKTRGQQVTLRCSSQSGHNTVSWYQQALGQGPQFIFQYYREEENGRGNFPPRFSGLQFPNYSSELNVNALELDDSALYLCASSLLGDQNTEAFFGQGTRLTVV.

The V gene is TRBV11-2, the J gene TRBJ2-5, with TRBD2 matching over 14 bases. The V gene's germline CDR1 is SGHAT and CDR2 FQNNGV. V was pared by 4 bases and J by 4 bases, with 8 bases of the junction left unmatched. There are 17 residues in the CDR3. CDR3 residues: CASSSGTSGSFGETQYF. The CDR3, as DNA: TGTGCCAGCAGCTCCGGGACTAGCGGGAGTTTCGGAGAGACCCAGTACTTC. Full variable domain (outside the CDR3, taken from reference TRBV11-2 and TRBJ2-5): EAGVAQSPRYKIIEKRQSVAFWCNPISGHATLYWYQQILGQGPKLLIQFQNNGVVDDSQLPKDRFSAERLKGVDSTLKIQPAKLEDSAVYLCASSSGTSGSFGETQYFGPGTRLLVL.

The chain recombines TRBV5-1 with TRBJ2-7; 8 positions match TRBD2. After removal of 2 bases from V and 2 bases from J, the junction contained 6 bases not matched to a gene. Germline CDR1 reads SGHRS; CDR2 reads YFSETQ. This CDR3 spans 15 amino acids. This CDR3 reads CASSFRSGTTYEQYF. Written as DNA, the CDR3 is TGCGCCAGCAGCTTCCGTAGCGGGACCACCTACGAGCAGTACTTC.

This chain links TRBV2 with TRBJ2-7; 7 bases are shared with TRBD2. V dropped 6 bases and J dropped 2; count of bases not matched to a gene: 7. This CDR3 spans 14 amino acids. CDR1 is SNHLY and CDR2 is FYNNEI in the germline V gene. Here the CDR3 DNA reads TGTGCCAGCAGGGGGGGGACGGTGACCTACGAGCAGTACTTC. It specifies CASRGGTVTYEQYF.

CDR3 nucleotide sequence: TGTGCCAGCCACCCCGGGCAAGACAGGGGTGGCTACACCTTC. It encodes CASHPGQDRGGYTF. V usage is TRBV6-1 and J usage is TRBJ1-2; 8 nucleotides line up with TRBD1. CDR3 length: 14 amino acids. With V trimmed by 8 bases and J by 7 bases, 12 bases remained unmatched. Germline loops: CDR1 MNHNS, CDR2 SASEGT.

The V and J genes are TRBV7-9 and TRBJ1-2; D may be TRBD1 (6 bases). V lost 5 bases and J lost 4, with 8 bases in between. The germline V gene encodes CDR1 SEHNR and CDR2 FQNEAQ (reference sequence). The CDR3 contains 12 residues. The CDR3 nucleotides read TGTGCCAGCAGCCTGACAGGCTATGGCTACACCTTC. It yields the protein CASSLTGYGYTF.

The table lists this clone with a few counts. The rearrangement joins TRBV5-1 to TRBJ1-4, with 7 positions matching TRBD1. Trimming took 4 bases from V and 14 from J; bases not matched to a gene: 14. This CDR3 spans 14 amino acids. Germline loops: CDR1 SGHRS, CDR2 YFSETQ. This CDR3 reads CASSPGTEASRLFF. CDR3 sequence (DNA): TGCGCCAGCAGCCCCGGGACAGAGGCCTCTCGGCTGTTTTTT. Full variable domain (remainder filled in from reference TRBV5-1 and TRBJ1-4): KAGVTQTPRYLIKTRGQQVTLSCSPISGHRSVSWYQQTPGQGLQFLFEYFSETQRNKGNFPGRFSGRQFSNSRSEMNVSTLELGDSALYLCASSPGTEASRLFFGSGTQLSVL.

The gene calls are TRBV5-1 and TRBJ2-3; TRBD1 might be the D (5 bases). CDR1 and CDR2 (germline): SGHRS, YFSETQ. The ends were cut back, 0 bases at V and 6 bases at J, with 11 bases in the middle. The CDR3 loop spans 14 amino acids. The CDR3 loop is CASSLDRPEDTQYF. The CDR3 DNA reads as TGCGCCAGCAGCTTGGACAGGCCTGAGGATACGCAGTATTTT.

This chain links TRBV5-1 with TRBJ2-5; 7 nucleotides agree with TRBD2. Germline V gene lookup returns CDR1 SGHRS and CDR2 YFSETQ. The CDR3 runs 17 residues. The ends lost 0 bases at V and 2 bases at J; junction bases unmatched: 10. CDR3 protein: CASSLGLRTGGQETQYF. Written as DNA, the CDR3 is TGCGCCAGCAGCTTGGGTCTAAGGACGGGAGGACAAGAGACCCAGTACTTC. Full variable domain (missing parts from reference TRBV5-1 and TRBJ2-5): KAGVTQTPRYLIKTRGQQVTLSCSPISGHRSVSWYQQTPGQGLQFLFEYFSETQRNKGNFPGRFSGRQFSNSRSEMNVSTLELGDSALYLCASSLGLRTGGQETQYFGPGTRLLVL.

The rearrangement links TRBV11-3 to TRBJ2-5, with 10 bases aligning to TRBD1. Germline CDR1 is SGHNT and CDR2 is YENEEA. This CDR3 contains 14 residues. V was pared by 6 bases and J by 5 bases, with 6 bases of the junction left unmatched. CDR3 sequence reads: CASSPGTGVETQYF. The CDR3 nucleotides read TGTGCCAGCAGTCCCGGGACAGGGGTGGAGACCCAGTACTTC.

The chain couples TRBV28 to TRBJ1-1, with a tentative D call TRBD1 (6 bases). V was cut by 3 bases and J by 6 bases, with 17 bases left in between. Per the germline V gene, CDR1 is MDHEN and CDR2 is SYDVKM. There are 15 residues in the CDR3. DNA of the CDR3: TGTGCCAGCAGTTTGATGGCGGCAGGGGCCGCTGAAGCTTTCTTT. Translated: CASSLMAAGAAEAFF.

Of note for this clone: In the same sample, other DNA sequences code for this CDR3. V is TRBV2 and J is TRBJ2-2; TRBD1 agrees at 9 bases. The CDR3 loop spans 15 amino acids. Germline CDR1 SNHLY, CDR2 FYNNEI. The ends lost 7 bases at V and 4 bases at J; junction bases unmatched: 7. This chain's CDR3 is CASTTGQGGTGELFF. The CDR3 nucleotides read TGTGCCAGCACAACGGGACAGGGCGGCACCGGGGAGCTGTTTTTT.

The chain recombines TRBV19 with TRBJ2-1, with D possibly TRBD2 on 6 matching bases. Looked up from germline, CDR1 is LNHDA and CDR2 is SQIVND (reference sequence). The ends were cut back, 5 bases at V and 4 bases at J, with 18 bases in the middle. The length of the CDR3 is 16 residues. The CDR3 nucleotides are TGTGCCAGTAGTGGACAATCGGGAGCTAGGTACAATGAGCAGTTCTTC. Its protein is CASSGQSGARYNEQFF.

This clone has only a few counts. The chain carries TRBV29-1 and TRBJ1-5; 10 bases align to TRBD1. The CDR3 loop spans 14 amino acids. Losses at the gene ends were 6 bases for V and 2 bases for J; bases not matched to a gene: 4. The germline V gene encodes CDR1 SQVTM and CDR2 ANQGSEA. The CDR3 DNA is TGCAGCGTGACAGGGGGCGATGGCAATCAGCCCCAGCATTTT. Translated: CSVTGGDGNQPQHF.

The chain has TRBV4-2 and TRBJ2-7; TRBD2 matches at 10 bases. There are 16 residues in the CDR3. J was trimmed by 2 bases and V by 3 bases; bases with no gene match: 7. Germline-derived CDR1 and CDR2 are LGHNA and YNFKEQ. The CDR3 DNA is TGTGCCAGCAGCCAGGGACGGACTAGCGGAACCTACGAGCAGTACTTC. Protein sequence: CASSQGRTSGTYEQYF.

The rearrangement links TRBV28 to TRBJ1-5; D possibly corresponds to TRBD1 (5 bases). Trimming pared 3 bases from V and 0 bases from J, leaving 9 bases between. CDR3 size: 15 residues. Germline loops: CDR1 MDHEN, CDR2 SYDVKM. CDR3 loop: CASSFIGASNQPQHF. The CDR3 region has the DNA TGTGCCAGCAGTTTTATCGGGGCTAGCAATCAGCCCCAGCATTTT.

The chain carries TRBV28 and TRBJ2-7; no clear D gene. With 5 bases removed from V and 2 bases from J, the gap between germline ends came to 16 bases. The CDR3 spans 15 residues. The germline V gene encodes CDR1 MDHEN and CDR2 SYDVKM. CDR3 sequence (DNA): TGTGCCAGCAGTCAGCAGGTCCCCATACCCTACGAGCAGTACTTC. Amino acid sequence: CASSQQVPIPYEQYF.

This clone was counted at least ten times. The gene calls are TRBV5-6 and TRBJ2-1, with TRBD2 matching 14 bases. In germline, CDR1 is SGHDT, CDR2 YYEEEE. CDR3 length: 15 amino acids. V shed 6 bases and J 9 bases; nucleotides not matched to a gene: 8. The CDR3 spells CASTSGTSGRIEQFF. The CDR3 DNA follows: TGTGCCAGCACCTCCGGGACTAGCGGGAGAATTGAGCAGTTCTTC.

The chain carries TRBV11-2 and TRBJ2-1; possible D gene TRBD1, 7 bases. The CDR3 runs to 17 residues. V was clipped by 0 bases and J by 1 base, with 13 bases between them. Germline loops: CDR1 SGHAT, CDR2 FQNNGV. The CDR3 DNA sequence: TGTGCCAGCAGCTTAGAAGGGGGCGGGATTTCCTACAATGAGCAGTTCTTC. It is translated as CASSLEGGGISYNEQFF.

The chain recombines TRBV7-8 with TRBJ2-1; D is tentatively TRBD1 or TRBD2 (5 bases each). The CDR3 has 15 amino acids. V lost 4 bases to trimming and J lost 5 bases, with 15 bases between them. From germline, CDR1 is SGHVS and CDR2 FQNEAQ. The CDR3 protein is CASSSRAGRNNEQFF. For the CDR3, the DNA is TGTGCCAGCAGCTCAAGGGCAGGGAGAAACAATGAGCAGTTCTTC.

CDR3 loop: CASRSDRNTGELFF. CDR3 nucleotide sequence: TGCGCCAGCAGGTCCGACAGGAACACCGGGGAGCTGTTTTTT. V and J are TRBV5-1 and TRBJ2-2, with D tentatively TRBD1 (5 bases). Germline V lookup: CDR1 SGHRS, CDR2 YFSETQ. This CDR3 is built from 14 residues. Trimming took off 5 bases at V and 1 base at J, with 9 bases between the two ends.

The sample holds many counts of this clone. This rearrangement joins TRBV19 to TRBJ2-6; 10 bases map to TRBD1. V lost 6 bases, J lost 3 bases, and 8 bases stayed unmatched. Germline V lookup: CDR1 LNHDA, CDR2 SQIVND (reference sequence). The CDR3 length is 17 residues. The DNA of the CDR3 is TGTGCCAGTAGGGTCCCGGGACAGGGGAGTGGGGCCAACGTCCTGACTTTC. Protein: CASRVPGQGSGANVLTF.

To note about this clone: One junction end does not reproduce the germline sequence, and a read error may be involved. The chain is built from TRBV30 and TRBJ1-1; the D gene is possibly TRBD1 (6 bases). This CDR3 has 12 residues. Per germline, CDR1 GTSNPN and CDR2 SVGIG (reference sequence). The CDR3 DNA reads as TGTGCCTGGAACAGGGCGAACGCTGAAGCTTTCTTT. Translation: CAWNRANAEAFF.